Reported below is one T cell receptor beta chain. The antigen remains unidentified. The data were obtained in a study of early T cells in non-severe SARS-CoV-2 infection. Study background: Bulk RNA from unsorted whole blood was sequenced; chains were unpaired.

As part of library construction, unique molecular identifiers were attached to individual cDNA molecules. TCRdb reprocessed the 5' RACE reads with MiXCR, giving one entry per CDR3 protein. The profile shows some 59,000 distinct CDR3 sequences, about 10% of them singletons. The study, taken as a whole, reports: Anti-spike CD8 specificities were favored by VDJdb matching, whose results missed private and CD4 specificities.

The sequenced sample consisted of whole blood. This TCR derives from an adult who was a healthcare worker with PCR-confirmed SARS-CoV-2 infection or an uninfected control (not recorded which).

CDR3 bases: TGCAGCGTTGACGGAGGACTGAGTGGCACCATATATTTT. Translation: CSVDGGLSGTIYF. This rearrangement joins TRBV29-1 to TRBJ1-3; D unresolved. V was cut by 3 bases and J by 9 bases, with 15 bases left in between. The germline V gene encodes CDR1 SQVTM and CDR2 ANQGSEA. The CDR3 is 13 amino acids.